The TCR beta chain under discussion was sequenced for a study of cytomegalovirus exposure and HLA in healthy donors. This clone was observed a handful of times. Antigen specificity is unknown. Regarding the study as a whole: Cytomegalovirus association was assigned to around 150 TCR beta chains. In a later analysis, several top co-occurrence clusters appeared linked to parvovirus B19, influenza, CMV and Epstein-Barr virus. Sequencing likely produced, as an artifact, a cluster of highly shared sequence variants.

The PCR employed 60 Vbeta primers together with 13 Jbeta primers. Profiled with immunoSEQ multiplex PCR; TCRdb holds only in-frame clones, not every one. The sample comprises under 150,000 clones, approximately 80% of which are singletons, and 1.5% rests with the top ten. The V gene's germline CDR1 is SGHAT and CDR2 FQNNGV. V was cut by 0 bases and J by 6 bases, with 9 bases left in between. The CDR3 is made up of 13 amino acids. The source material was PBMCs. This chain joins TRBV11-2 and TRBJ2-7; TRBD1 might be the D (5 bases). The sequence derives from a woman under 30 in good health and CMV-seronegative. CDR3 protein: CASSLDRVGEQYF. Written as DNA, the CDR3 is TGTGCCAGCAGCTTAGACAGGGTGGGCGAGCAGTACTTC.